The 9 T cell receptor beta chains below were found in one sample sequenced in a study of shared clonotypes between healthy human individuals. Sequenced by immunoSEQ multiplex PCR; TCRdb stores in-frame clones only, minus some. The table lists some 1.5 million clones, about 96% of them singletons, with approximately 1% in the top ten. Material for sequencing was naive CD4+ T cells sorted from blood. Described subset: CD45RA+ positively selected. The receptor set was obtained from a man aged 25-40 years in good health.

The CDR3: CASSQDLGTSVTQYF. The CDR3 region has the DNA TGTGCCAGCAGCCAAGATCTGGGCACCTCGGTGACCCAGTACTTC. The J gene is TRBJ2-5, the V gene TRBV14; D is ambiguous. Per germline, CDR1 SGHDN and CDR2 FVKESK. V lost 0 bases to trimming and J lost 7 bases, with 15 bases between them. The CDR3 extends over 15 amino acids.

The genes are TRBV5-1 and TRBJ2-7; 11 bases match TRBD1. Germline V lookup: CDR1 SGHRS, CDR2 YFSETQ. V trimming: 0 bases; J trimming: 0 bases; junction bases outside the gene matches: 8. This CDR3 has 18 residues. In DNA form, the CDR3 reads TGCGCCAGCAGCTTGGAGGGGACAGGGGGTGCAAGCTCCTACGAGCAGTACTTC. The encoded protein is CASSLEGTGGASSYEQYF.

The chain is built from TRBV7-6 and TRBJ2-2; D may be TRBD2 (6 bases). In germline, CDR1 is SGHVS, CDR2 FNYEAQ. The ends were cut back, 1 base at V and 6 bases at J, with 15 bases in the middle. The CDR3 spans 16 residues. CDR3 sequence reads: CASSLETRGGAGELFF. The CDR3, as DNA: TGTGCCAGCAGCTTAGAGACTAGGGGTGGAGCCGGGGAGCTGTTTTTT.

The rearrangement uses TRBV6-1 and TRBJ1-1; D remains unclear. Germline V gene sequence: CDR1 MNHNS, CDR2 SASEGT. The CDR3 contains 12 residues. The V end lost 8 bases, the J end lost 0 bases, and 7 bases lay between the germline ends. In DNA form, the CDR3 reads TGTGCCAGCGGGCGTATGAACACTGAAGCTTTCTTT. It translates to CASGRMNTEAFF.

The V and J genes are TRBV29-1 and TRBJ1-5; no clear D. The CDR3 runs 14 residues. Germline CDR1 is SQVTM and CDR2 is ANQGSEA. V was shortened by 6 bases and J by 5 bases, with 17 bases between the two germline ends. The CDR3: CSVPRLERDQPQHF. In DNA form, the CDR3 reads TGCAGCGTGCCCAGACTGGAAAGAGATCAGCCCCAGCATTTT. The variable domain in full, completed from reference TRBV29-1 and TRBJ1-5, reads SAVISQKPSRDICQRGTSLTIQCQVDSQVTMMFWYRQQPGQSLTLIATANQGSEATYESGFVIDKFPISRPNLTFSTLTVSNMSPEDSSIYLCSVPRLERDQPQHFGDGTRLSIL.

The V gene is TRBV5-3, the J gene TRBJ1-1; D is perhaps TRBD1 (5 bases). TRBV5-3 is annotated as an ORF whose role is uncertain. The ends were cut back, 0 bases at V and 1 base at J, with 13 bases in the middle. This CDR3 has 16 residues. CDR3 DNA: TGTGCCAGAAGCTTGGTAGGGGTTGGTGAGAACACTGAAGCTTTCTTT. Translated: CARSLVGVGENTEAFF.

This clone showed up just once. The J gene is TRBJ1-2, the V gene TRBV6-5; tentatively, D is TRBD1 (6 bases). This CDR3 has 16 residues. Between the trimmed V and J ends, which lost 2 bases and 4 bases, there was a span of 17 bases. The germline CDR1 and CDR2 sequences are MNHEY and SVGAGI. CDR3 DNA sequence: TGTGCCAGCAGTTACACCCCGGGGGCGGGTGGCTATGGCTACACCTTC. This codes for CASSYTPGAGGYGYTF.

The chain recombines TRBV7-2 with TRBJ2-2; 8 bases line up with TRBD2. With V trimmed by 1 base and J by 4 bases, 8 bases remained unmatched. This CDR3 contains 17 residues. Germline-derived CDR1 and CDR2 are SGHTA and FQGNSA. Here the CDR3 reads CASSLDGGRRITGELFF. The CDR3 coding sequence is TGTGCCAGCAGCTTAGACGGCGGGAGGAGAATCACCGGGGAGCTGTTTTTT.

This clone has more than one count but fewer than ten. The chain joins TRBV2 to TRBJ2-5; D is undetermined. The V end was cut by 6 bases, the J end by 0 bases, with 5 bases between. The CDR3 runs 12 residues. Germline-derived CDR1 and CDR2 are SNHLY and FYNNEI. This CDR3 reads CASRDDQETQYF. The CDR3 DNA reads TGTGCCAGCAGGGACGACCAAGAGACCCAGTACTTC. Combining the CDR3 with reference TRBV2 and TRBJ2-5 gives the whole variable domain EPEVTQTPSHQVTQMGQEVILRCVPISNHLYFYWYRQILGQKVEFLVSFYNNEISEKSEIFDDQFSVERPDGSNFTLKIRSTKLEDSAMYFCASRDDQETQYFGPGTRLLVL.